The source of this TCR beta chain is a study of T-cell reconstitution after alpha-beta-depleted transplantation in children. This clonotype was counted between two and nine times. This CDR3 comprises 17 residues. Germline V gene sequence: CDR1 SEHNR, CDR2 FQNEAQ (reference sequence). V lost 4 bases and J lost 1; bases outside the gene matches: 9. It was with unique molecular identifiers that the TCRbeta library was prepared. TCRdb re-called the PCR reads with MiXCR, one entry per CDR3 protein. Found here are approximately 85,000 distinct CDR3 sequences, about 16% of them singletons; the top ten hold 20%.

The clonotype was recovered from a male patient aged 2 to 10 who had a stem cell transplant for acute lymphoblastic leukemia, so the T cells may come from the graft donor. Sequenced material: PBMCs, mostly from graft donor cells, taken 180 days after TCRalphabeta/CD19-depleted stem cell transplant. This chain connects TRBV7-9 to TRBJ2-5; 10 positions match TRBD2. The CDR3 coding sequence is TGTGCCAGCAGCTGGAGTAGCGGGGGGCCTACCCAAGAGACCCAGTACTTC. It translates to CASSWSSGGPTQETQYF.